The present T cell receptor beta chain was sequenced within a study of blood T cell repertoires in COVID-19. Study-wide background: Collection of acute and convalescent COVID-19 samples took place in the United States, Italy and Spain. PBMCs, B-cell-depleted T cells, or T cells were the source of the cDNA or gDNA that made up the material.

How the authors handled the data: For nucleated cells, counts were estimated from reference gene primer amplification. Repertoires were generated with immunoSEQ multiplex PCR, while TCRdb's copy carries only in-frame clones and drops some. Clone size and V and J calls were adopted from that table, with D and trimming inferred from the DNA. The profile shows 120,000 to 150,000 clones, 87% of them singletons. The CDR3 is 15 residues long. The germline gives CDR1 SGHVS, CDR2 FQNEAQ. V was clipped by 5 bases and J by 6 bases; unmatched bases: 12. The chain couples TRBV7-8 to TRBJ1-2, with 7 bases matching TRBD1. The source is a woman between 50 and 59 years old with active or convalescent COVID-19. The sample comprised peripheral blood. The CDR3 DNA sequence: TGTGCCAGCAGCCTGAACAGGGGCTACGAAGATGGCTACACCTTC. This gives the protein CASSLNRGYEDGYTF.